The next 8 T cell receptor beta chains were all read from a single sample in a study of T cell responses to AZD1222 COVID-19 vaccine (dated by TCRdb to about 2021). The time point label here, explained by the study, means: about 28 days (+/-7) after the second vaccine dose. The library was generated by the immunoSEQ multiplex PCR assay. Sourced from immuneACCESS, this table was stored by TCRdb with only in-frame sequences that have V and J called. A share of the clones is absent; for the studies checked, an unresolved V gene accounts for under half, and the remainder has no known explanation. For this sample the table gives about 110,000 clones, of which 90% were detected only once. Jointly, the top ten make up approximately 8.2% of the sample. This sample comprised peripheral blood, obtained 28 days after the second AZD1222 dose. These TCRs come from an adult who received the AZD1222 COVID-19 vaccine.

This clone came up a few times. This chain connects TRBV6-5 to TRBJ1-4; no definite D call. The CDR3 loop spans 14 amino acids. CDR1 and CDR2 from the germline V gene are MNHEY and SVGAGI. V was clipped by 2 bases and J by 8 bases, with 12 bases between them. CDR3 sequence: CASSYQAGGEKLFF. CDR3 sequence (DNA): TGTGCCAGCAGTTACCAGGCGGGCGGGGAAAAACTGTTTTTT.

The chain uses TRBV7-2 and TRBJ2-1; D remains unclear. The V and J ends lost 1 base and 1 base respectively, with 2 bases between them. CDR1 and CDR2 from the germline V gene are SGHTA and FQGNSA. The CDR3 contains 13 residues. The CDR3 loop reads CASSLDSYNEQFF. For the CDR3, the DNA is TGTGCCAGCAGCTTAGATTCCTACAATGAGCAGTTCTTC.

The chain links TRBV6-1 to TRBJ2-7; 8 bases line up with TRBD1. The V gene end was trimmed by 3 bases and the J gene end by 2 bases; junction bases not matched to a gene: 9. The CDR3 has 16 residues. The germline V gene encodes CDR1 MNHNS and CDR2 SASEGT. The CDR3 loop reads CASSDRKGQATYEQYF. CDR3 coding DNA: TGTGCCAGCAGTGACAGGAAGGGACAGGCTACCTACGAGCAGTACTTC.

The V and J genes are TRBV6-5 and TRBJ2-7, with 10 bases that match TRBD2. V trimming: 4 bases; J trimming: 7 bases; junction bases outside the gene matches: 10. CDR3 length: 15 residues. Germline CDR1 MNHEY, CDR2 SVGAGI. The CDR3 DNA sequence: TGTGCCAGCAGTTTTCAAGCGGGGGGGACCTTTGAGCAGTACTTC. It specifies CASSFQAGGTFEQYF.

The rearrangement joins TRBV12-3 or TRBV12-4 to TRBJ1-1, with D hard to call. The CDR3 is made up of 13 amino acids. Trimming removed 2 bases at V and 1 base at J, with 5 bases between. The CDR3 region has the DNA TGTGCCAGCAGTTTAAACCAGAACACTGAAGCTTTCTTT. Its translation: CASSLNQNTEAFF.

There are a few counts of this clone. V and J are TRBV7-2 and TRBJ2-3, with TRBD2 identical over 9 bases. Losses at the gene ends were 1 base for V and 5 bases for J; bases not matched to a gene: 7. CDR1 and CDR2 from the germline V gene are SGHTA and FQGNSA. The CDR3 has 16 amino acids. The CDR3 sequence is CASSLVAGGQGDTQYF. The CDR3 bases are TGTGCCAGCAGCTTAGTGGCGGGGGGGCAGGGAGATACGCAGTATTTT.

This chain links TRBV27 with TRBJ1-6; 7 bases line up with TRBD1. This CDR3 is built from 14 residues. Germline V CDR1 and CDR2: MNHEY, SMNVEV (reference sequence). Trimming cost V 7 bases and J 7 bases; bases outside gene matches: 7. CDR3 DNA: TGTGCCAGCACTTGGGGACAGCTCAATTCACCCCTCCACTTT. It translates to CASTWGQLNSPLHF.

The V call is TRBV19, the J call TRBJ2-3; D is ambiguous. The CDR3 length is 15 residues. Trimming shortened V by 9 bases and J by 0 bases, and 16 bases separated the two germline ends. Germline-derived CDR1 and CDR2 are LNHDA and SQIVND (reference sequence). The CDR3 here is CASEQNPTSTDTQYF. The CDR3 bases are TGTGCCAGCGAACAGAACCCGACTAGCACAGATACGCAGTATTTT.